This T cell receptor beta chain was retrieved from a study of radiotherapy plus CTLA-4 blockade in lung cancer (dated by TCRdb to between 2017 and 2018). Broadly, across the study: Objective responses occurred in approximately 19% of enrolled patients, and under 40% achieved disease control. Results the study describes overall, beyond this receptor: The strongest predictors of response were reported to be early dynamic shifts in blood T cell clones along with a rise in serum interferon-beta following radiation. After treatment with radiotherapy and ipilimumab, TCR clones that originated in tumors expanded in peripheral blood.

On this clone: The antigen it binds to is not known. The record has no base qualities; no much larger clone is one base away.

Focal radiation therapy combined with CTLA-4 blockade (ipilimumab) was tested in patients with chemo-refractory metastatic non-small-cell lung cancer. The library was produced with the immunoSEQ multiplex PCR assay. In its TCRdb copy, this immuneACCESS table keeps in-frame sequences only and misses some clones. Where compared with another copy, unresolved V genes explain less than half of these, and the others have no known cause. The sample table lists tens of thousands of clones, roughly three quarters of them with a count of one. About 9% of the sample is taken by the ten largest. Looking up the germline V gene (reference sequence) yields CDR1 LNHNV and CDR2 YYDKDF. Unmatched junction bases come to 5, with V trimmed by 4 bases and J by 2 bases. The CDR3, cysteine through phenylalanine, is 15 amino acids long. Of all the DNA, just the CDR3 is kept, 45 bases in frame from base 1.

The chain employs TRBV15 and TRBJ1-5, and TRBD1 matches 7 of the central bases. The sequences come from peripheral blood, collected from a patient treated with radiotherapy plus ipilimumab. This TCR derives from a human donor with non-small cell lung cancer who had a complete response to radiotherapy plus ipilimumab. The CDR3 sequence is CATSTRTGGNQPQHF. The nucleotide sequence reads as follows: TGTGCCACCAGCACCCGGACAGGCGGCAATCAGCCCCAGCATTTT.